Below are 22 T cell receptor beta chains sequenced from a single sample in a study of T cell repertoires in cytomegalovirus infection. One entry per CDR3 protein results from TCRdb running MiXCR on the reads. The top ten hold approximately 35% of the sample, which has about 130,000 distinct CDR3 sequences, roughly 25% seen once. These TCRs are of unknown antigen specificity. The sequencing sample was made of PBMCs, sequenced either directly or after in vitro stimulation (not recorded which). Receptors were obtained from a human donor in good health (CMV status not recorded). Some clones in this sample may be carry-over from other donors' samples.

The DNA of the CDR3 is TGTGCCAGCAGCCAAGAGGCGGGAGGGCCTCTGGCAGATACGCAGTATTTT. This gives the protein CASSQEAGGPLADTQYF. The chain links TRBV4-2 to TRBJ2-3; TRBD2 matches 9 bases. The trim removed 0 bases at V and 4 bases at J, leaving 8 bases unmatched. CDR1 LGHNA and CDR2 YNFKEQ come from the germline V gene. The CDR3 loop spans 17 amino acids.

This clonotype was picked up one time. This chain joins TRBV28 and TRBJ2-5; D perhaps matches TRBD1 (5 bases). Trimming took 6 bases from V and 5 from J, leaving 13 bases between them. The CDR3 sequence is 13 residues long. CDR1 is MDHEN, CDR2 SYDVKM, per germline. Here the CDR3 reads CASRVQARETQYF. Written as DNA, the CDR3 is TGTGCCAGCAGAGTACAGGCCCGGGAGACCCAGTACTTC.

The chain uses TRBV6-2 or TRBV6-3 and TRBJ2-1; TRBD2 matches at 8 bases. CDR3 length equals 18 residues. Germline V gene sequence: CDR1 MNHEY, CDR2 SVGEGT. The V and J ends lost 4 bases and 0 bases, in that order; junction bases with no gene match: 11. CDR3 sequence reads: CASSSPNSGASSYNEQFF. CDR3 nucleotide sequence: TGTGCCAGCAGTTCTCCTAATAGCGGGGCCAGCTCCTACAATGAGCAGTTCTTC.

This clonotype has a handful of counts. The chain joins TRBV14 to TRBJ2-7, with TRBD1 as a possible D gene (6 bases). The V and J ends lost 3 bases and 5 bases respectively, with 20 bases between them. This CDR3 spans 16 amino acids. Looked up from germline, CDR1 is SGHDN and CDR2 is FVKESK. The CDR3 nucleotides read TGTGCCAGCAGCCACCCACCCCACACAGGGTTGGACGAGCAGTACTTC. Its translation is CASSHPPHTGLDEQYF.

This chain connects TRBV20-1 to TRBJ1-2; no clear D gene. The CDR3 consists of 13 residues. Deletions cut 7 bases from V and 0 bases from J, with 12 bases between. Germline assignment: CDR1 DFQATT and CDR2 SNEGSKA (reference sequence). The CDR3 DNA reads TGCAGTGTTTCCCTTGGGGCTAACTATGGCTACACCTTC. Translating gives CSVSLGANYGYTF.

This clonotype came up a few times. DNA of the CDR3: TGCAGCGCTCCGCTTGGGACAGGGGGGTCTGGGGCCAACGTCCTGACTTTC. This gives the protein CSAPLGTGGSGANVLTF. The chain carries TRBV29-1 and TRBJ2-6; 11 positions match TRBD1. CDR3 size: 17 residues. V was pared by 7 bases and J by 1 base, with 9 bases of the junction left unmatched. Germline loops: CDR1 SQVTM, CDR2 ANQGSEA.

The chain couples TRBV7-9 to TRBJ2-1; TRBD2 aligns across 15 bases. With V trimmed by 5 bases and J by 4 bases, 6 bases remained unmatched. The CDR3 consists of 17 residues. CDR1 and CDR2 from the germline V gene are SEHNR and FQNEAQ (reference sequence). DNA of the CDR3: TGTGCCAGCAGCCGCACCGGACTAGCGGGAGGGTACAATGAGCAGTTCTTC. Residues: CASSRTGLAGGYNEQFF.

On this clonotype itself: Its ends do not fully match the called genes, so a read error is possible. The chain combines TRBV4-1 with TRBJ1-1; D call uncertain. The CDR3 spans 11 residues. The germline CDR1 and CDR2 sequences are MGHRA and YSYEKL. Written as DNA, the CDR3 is TGTGCCAGCAGCCAGAAGACTGAAGCTTTCTTT. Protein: CASSQKTEAFF.

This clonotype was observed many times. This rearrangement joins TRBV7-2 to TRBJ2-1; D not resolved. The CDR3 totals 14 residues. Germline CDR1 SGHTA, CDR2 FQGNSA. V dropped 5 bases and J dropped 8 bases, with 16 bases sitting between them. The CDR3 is CASSPFPGFDEQFF. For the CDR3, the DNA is TGTGCCAGCAGCCCCTTCCCGGGCTTCGATGAGCAGTTCTTC.

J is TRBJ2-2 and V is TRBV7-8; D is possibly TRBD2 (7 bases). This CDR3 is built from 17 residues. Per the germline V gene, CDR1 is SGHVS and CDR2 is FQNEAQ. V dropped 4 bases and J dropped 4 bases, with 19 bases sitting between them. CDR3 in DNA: TGTGCCAGCAGCTCCCGAGCCGGGGGGCATGTCACCGGGGAGCTGTTTTTT. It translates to CASSSRAGGHVTGELFF. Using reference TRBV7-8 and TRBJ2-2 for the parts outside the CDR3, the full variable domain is GAGVSQSPRYKVAKRGQDVALRCDPISGHVSLFWYQQALGQGPEFLTYFQNEAQLDKSGLPSDRFFAERPEGSVSTLKIQRTQQEDSAVYLCASSSRAGGHVTGELFFGEGSRLTVL.

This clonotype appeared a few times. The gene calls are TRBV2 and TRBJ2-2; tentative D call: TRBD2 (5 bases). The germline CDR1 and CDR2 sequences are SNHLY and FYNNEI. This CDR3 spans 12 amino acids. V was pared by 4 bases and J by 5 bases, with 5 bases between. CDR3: CASSGETGELFF. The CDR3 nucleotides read TGTGCCAGCAGTGGGGAGACCGGGGAGCTGTTTTTT.

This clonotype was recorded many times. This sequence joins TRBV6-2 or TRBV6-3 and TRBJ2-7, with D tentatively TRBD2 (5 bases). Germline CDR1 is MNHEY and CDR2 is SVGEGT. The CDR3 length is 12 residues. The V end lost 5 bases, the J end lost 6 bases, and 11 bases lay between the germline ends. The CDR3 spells CASSGLDSEQYF. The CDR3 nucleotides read TGTGCCAGCAGTGGACTGGACTCCGAGCAGTACTTC.

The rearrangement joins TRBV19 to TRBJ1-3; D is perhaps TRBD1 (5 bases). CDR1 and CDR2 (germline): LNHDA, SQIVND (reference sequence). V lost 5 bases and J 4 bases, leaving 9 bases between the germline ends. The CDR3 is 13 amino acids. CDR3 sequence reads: CASSPRQGNTIYF. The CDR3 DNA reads TGTGCCAGTAGTCCACGACAGGGAAACACCATATATTTT.

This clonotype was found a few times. The CDR3 DNA is TGTGCCAGCAGCTTGGACAGTCGAGGAAACACCATATATTTT. Residues: CASSLDSRGNTIYF. This sequence joins TRBV5-4 and TRBJ1-3; D call uncertain. Between the trimmed V and J ends, which lost 0 bases and 4 bases, there was a span of 8 bases. This CDR3 contains 14 residues. CDR1 is SGHNT and CDR2 is YYREEE in the germline V gene (reference sequence).

The CDR3 spells CASTHSIVEQFF. The CDR3 DNA reads as TGTGCCAGCACCCATTCCATCGTTGAGCAGTTCTTC. The genes are TRBV7-4 and TRBJ2-1, with D uncertain. The CDR3 spans 12 residues. Germline CDR1 is SGHVT and CDR2 is SQSDAQ. Deletions cut 7 bases from V and 9 bases from J, with 13 bases between.

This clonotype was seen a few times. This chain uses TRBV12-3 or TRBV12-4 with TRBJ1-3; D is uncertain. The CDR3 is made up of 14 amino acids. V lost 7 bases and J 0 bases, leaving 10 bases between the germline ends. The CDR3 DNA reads TGTGCCAGCACCGAGAGGAGCTCTGGAAACACCATATATTTT. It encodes CASTERSSGNTIYF.

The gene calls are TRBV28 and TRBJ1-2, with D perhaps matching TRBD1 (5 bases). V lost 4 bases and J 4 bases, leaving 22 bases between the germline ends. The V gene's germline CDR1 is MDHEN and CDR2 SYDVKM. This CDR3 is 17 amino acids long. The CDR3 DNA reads TGTGCCAGCAGTTCAAGTGAAGCCGCCGGGGGGATCTATGGCTACACCTTC. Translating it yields CASSSSEAAGGIYGYTF.

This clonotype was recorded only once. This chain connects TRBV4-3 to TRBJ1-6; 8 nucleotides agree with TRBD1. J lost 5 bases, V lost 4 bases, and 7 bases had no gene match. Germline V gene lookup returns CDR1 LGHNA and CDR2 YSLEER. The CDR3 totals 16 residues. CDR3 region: CASSLIPGGHNSPLHF. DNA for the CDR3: TGCGCCAGCAGCCTCATACCAGGGGGCCATAATTCACCCCTCCACTTT.

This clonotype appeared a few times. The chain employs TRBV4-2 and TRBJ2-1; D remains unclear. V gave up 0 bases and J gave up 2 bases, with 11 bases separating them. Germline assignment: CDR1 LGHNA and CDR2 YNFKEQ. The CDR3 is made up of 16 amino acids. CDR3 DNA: TGTGCCAGCAGCCAAGATGTGGCAGGCGCCTACAATGAGCAGTTCTTC. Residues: CASSQDVAGAYNEQFF.

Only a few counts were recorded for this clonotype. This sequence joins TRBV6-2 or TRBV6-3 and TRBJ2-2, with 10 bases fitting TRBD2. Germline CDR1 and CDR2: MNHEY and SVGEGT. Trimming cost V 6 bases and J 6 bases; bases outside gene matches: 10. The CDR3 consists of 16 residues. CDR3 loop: CASSDLAGVGPGELFF. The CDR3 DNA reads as TGTGCCAGCAGCGATCTAGCGGGAGTGGGTCCCGGGGAGCTGTTTTTT.

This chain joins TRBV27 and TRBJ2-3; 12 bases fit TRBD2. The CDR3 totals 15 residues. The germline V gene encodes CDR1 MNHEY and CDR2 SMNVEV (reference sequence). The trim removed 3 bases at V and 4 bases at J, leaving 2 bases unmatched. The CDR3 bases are TGTGCCAGCAGTTTGACTAGCGGGAGCCCAGATACGCAGTATTTT. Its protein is CASSLTSGSPDTQYF.

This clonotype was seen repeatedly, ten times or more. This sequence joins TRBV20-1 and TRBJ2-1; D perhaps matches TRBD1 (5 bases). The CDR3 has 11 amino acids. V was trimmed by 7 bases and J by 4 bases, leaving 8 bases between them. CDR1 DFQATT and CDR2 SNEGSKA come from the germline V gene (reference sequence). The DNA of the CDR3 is TGCAGTGTCCAGGGATACAATGAGCAGTTCTTC. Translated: CSVQGYNEQFF.